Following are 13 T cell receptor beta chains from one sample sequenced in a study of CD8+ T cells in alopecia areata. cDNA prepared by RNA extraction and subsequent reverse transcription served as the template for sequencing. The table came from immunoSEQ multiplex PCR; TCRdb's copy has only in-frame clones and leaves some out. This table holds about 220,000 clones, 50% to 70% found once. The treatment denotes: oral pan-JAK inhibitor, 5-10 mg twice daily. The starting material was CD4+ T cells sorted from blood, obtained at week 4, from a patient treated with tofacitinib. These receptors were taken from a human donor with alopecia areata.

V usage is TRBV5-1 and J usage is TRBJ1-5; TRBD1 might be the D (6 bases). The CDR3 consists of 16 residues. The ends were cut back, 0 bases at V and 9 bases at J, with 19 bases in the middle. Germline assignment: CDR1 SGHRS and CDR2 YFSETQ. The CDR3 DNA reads TGCGCCAGCAGCTTGGATGTTATGACGCAGGGGTGGCCCCAGCATTTT. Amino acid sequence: CASSLDVMTQGWPQHF.

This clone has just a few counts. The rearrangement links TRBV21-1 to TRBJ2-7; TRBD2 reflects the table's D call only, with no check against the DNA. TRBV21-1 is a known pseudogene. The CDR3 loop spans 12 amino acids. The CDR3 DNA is TGTGCCAGCAGCAAAGTTCGGGGAGAGCAGTACTTC. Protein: CASSKVRGEQYF.

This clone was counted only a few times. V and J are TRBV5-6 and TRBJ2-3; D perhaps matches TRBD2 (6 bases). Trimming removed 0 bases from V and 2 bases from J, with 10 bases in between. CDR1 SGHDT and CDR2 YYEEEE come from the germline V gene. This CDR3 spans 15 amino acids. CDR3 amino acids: CASSLVGGNTDTQYF. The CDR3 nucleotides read TGTGCCAGCAGCTTGGTGGGCGGGAACACAGATACGCAGTATTTT.

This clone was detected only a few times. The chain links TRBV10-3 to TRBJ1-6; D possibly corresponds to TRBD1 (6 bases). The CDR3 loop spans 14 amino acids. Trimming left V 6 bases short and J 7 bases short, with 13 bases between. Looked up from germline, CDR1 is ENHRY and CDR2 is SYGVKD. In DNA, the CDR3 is TGTGCCATCAGGGGAACAGGGATCAATTCACCCCTCCACTTT. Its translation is CAIRGTGINSPLHF.

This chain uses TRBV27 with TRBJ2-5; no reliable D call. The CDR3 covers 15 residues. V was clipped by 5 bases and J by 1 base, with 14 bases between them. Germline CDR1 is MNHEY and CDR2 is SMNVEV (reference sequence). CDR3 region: CASSVRQASQETQYF. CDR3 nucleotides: TGTGCCAGCAGTGTCCGCCAAGCCTCCCAAGAGACCCAGTACTTC.

The CDR3 DNA is TGTGCCAGCAGTCCGGGGGGTGATGAGCAGTTCTTC. As protein: CASSPGGDEQFF. V usage is TRBV2 and J usage is TRBJ2-1, with 7 bases aligning to TRBD2. In germline, CDR1 is SNHLY, CDR2 FYNNEI. V shed 5 bases, J shed 8 bases, and the junction held 3 bases outside the gene matches. The CDR3 is made up of 12 amino acids.

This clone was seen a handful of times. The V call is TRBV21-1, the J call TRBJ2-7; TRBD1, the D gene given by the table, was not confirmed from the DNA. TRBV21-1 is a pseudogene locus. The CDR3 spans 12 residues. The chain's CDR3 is CASSKGTGEQYF. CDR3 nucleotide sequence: TGTGCCAGCAGCAAAGGGACAGGCGAGCAGTACTTC.

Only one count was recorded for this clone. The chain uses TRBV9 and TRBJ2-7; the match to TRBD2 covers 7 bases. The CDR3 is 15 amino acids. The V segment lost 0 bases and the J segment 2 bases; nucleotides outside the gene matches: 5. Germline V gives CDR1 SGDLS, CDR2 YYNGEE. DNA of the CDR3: TGTGCCAGCAGCGTAGGAACGGGGGGAACCTACGAGCAGTACTTC. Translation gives CASSVGTGGTYEQYF.

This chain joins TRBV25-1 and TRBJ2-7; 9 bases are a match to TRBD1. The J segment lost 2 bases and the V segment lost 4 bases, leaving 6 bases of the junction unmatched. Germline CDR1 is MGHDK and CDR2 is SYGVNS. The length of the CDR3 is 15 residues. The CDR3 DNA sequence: TGTGCCAGCAGTGGTACCGGGACAGGGACCTACGAGCAGTACTTC. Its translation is CASSGTGTGTYEQYF.

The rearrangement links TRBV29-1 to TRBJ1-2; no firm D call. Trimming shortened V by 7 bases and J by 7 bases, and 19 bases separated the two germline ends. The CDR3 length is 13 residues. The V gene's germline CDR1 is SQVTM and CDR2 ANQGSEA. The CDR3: CSALRVHSFGYTF. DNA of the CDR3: TGCAGCGCCCTACGCGTCCATTCTTTTGGCTACACCTTC.

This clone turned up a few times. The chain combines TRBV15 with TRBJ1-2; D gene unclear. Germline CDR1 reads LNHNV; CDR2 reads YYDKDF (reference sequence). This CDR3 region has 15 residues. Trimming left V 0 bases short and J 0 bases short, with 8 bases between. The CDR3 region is CATSRDGSANYGYTF. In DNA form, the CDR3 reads TGTGCCACCAGCAGAGATGGGTCGGCTAACTATGGCTACACCTTC.

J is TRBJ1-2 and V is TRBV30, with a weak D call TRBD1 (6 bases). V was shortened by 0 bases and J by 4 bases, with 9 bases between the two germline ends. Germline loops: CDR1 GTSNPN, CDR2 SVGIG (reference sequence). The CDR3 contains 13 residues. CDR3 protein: CAWSVQGSYGYTF. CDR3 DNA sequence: TGTGCCTGGAGTGTACAGGGATCCTATGGCTACACCTTC.

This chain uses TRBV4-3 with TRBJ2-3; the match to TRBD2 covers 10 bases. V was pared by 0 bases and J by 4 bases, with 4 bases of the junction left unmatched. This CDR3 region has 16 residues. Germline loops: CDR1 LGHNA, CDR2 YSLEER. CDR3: CASSQDLAGVADTQYF. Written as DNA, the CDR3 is TGCGCCAGCAGCCAAGATCTAGCGGGGGTGGCAGATACGCAGTATTTT.